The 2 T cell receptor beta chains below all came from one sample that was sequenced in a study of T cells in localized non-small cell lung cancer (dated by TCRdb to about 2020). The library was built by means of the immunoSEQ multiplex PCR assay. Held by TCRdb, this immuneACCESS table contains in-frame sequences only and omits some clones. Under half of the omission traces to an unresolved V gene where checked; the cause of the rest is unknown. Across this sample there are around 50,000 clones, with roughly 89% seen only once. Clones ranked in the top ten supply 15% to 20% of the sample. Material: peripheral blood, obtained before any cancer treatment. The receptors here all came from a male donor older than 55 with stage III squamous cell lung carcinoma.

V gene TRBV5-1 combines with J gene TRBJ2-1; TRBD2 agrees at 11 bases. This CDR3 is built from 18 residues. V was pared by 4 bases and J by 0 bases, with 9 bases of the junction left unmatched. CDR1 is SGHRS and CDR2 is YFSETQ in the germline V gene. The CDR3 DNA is TGCGCCAGCAGCCGACTAGCGGGGAGAGCGAGCTCCTACAATGAGCAGTTCTTC. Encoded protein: CASSRLAGRASSYNEQFF. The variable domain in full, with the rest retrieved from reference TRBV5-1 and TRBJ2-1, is KAGVTQTPRYLIKTRGQQVTLSCSPISGHRSVSWYQQTPGQGLQFLFEYFSETQRNKGNFPGRFSGRQFSNSRSEMNVSTLELGDSALYLCASSRLAGRASSYNEQFFGPGTRLTVL.

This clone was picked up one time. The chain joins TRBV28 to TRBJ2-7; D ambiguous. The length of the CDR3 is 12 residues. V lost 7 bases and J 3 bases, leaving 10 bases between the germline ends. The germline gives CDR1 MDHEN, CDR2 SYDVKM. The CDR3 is CASTATNYEQYF. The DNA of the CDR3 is TGTGCCAGCACCGCGACAAACTACGAGCAGTACTTC.